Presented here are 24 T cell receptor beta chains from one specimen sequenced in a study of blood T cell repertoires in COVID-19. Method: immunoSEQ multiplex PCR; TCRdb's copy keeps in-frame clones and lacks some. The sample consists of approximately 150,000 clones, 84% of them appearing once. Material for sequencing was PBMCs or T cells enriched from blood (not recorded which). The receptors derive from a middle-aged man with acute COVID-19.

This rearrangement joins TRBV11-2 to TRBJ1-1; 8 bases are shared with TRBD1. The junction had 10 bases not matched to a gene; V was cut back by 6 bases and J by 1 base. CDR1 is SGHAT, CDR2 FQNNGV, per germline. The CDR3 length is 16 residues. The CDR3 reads CASSRNTGGRNTEAFF. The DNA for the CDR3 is TGTGCCAGCAGTAGAAACACAGGGGGTCGGAACACTGAAGCTTTCTTT.

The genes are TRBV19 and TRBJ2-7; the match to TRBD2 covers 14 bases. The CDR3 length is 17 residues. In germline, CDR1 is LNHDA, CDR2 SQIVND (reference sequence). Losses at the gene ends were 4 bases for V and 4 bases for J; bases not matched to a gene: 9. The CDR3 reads CASSKGLAGVGTYEQYF. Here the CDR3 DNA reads TGTGCCAGTAGTAAGGGACTAGCGGGAGTGGGCACGTACGAGCAGTACTTC.

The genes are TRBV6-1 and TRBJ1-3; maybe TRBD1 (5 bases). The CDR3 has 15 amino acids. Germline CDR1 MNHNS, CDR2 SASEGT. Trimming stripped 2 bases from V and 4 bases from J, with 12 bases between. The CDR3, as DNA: TGTGCCAGCAGTGAAAGCGGAGGGGCAGGAAACACCATATATTTT. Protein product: CASSESGGAGNTIYF.

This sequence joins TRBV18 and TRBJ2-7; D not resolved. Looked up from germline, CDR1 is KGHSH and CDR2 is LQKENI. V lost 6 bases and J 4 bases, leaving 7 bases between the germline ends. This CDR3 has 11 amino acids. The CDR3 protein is CASSATYEQYF. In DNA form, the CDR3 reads TGTGCCAGCTCCGCAACTTACGAGCAGTACTTC.

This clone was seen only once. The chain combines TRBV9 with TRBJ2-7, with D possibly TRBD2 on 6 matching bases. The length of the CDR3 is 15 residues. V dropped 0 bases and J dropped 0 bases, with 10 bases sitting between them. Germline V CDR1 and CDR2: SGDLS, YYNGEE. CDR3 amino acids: CASSVGGGNSYEQYF. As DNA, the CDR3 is TGTGCCAGCAGCGTAGGGGGAGGTAACTCCTACGAGCAGTACTTC.

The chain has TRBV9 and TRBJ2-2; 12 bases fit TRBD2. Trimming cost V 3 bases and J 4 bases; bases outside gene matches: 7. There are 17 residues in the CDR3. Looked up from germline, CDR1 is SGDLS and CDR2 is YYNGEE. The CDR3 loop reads CASSATRTSGITGELFF. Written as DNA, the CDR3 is TGTGCCAGCAGCGCCACCAGGACTAGCGGGATCACCGGGGAGCTGTTTTTT.

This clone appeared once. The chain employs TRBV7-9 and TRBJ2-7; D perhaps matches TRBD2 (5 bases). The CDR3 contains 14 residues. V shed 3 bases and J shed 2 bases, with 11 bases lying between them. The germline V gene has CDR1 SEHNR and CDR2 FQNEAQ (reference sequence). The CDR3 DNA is TGTGCCAGCAGCTTGCCGGGGTTCACCTACGAGCAGTACTTC. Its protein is CASSLPGFTYEQYF. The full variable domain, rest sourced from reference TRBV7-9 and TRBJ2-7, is DTGVSQNPRHKITKRGQNVTFRCDPISEHNRLYWYRQTLGQGPEFLTYFQNEAQLEKSRLLSDRFSAERPKGSFSTLEIQRTEQGDSAMYLCASSLPGFTYEQYFGPGTRLTVT.

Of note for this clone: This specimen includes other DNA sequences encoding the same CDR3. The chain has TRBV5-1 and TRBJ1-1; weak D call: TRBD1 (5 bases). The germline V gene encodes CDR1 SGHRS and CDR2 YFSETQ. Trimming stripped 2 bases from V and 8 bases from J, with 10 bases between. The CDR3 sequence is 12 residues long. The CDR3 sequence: CASSFFDREAFF. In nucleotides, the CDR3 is TGCGCCAGCAGCTTTTTTGACAGAGAAGCTTTCTTT.

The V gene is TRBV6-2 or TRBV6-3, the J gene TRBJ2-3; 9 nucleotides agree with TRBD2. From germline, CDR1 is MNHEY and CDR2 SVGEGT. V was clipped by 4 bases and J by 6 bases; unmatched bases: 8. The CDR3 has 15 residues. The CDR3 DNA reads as TGTGCCAGCAGTTGGAGGCTAGCGGGAACTGATACGCAGTATTTT. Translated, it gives CASSWRLAGTDTQYF.

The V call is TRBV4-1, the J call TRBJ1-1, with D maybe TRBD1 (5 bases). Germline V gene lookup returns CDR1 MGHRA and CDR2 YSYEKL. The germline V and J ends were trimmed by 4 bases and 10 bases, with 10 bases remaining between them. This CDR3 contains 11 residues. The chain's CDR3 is CASSPGAGAFF. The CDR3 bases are TGCGCCAGCAGCCCTGGGGCAGGAGCTTTCTTT.

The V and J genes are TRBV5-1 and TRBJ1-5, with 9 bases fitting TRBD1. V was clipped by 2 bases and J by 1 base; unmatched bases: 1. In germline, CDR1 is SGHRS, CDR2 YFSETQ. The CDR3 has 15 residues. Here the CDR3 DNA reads TGCGCCAGCAGCTTAGGACAGGGGAGCAATCAGCCCCAGCATTTT. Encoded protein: CASSLGQGSNQPQHF.

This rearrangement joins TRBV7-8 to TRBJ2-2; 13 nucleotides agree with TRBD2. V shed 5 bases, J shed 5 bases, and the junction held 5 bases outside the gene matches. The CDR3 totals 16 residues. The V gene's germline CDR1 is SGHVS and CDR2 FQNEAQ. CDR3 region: CASSRLAGGGTGELFF. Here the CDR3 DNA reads TGTGCCAGCAGCAGACTAGCGGGGGGTGGGACCGGGGAGCTGTTTTTT.

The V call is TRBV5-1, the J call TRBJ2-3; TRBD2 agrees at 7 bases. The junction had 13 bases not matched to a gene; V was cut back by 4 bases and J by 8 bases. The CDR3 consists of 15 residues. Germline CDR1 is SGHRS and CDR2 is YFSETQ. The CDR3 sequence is CASSPGLMALPTQYF. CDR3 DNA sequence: TGCGCCAGCAGCCCGGGACTAATGGCATTACCTACGCAGTATTTT.

CDR3 DNA sequence: TGTGCCAGTCAAATGGCAGGGCAGGAGACCCAGTACTTC. Translating it yields CASQMAGQETQYF. V gene TRBV6-5 combines with J gene TRBJ2-5; TRBD1 is a possible D gene (5 bases). Germline CDR1 reads MNHEY; CDR2 reads SVGAGI. Trimming removed 9 bases at V and 5 bases at J, with 16 bases between. The CDR3 spans 13 residues.

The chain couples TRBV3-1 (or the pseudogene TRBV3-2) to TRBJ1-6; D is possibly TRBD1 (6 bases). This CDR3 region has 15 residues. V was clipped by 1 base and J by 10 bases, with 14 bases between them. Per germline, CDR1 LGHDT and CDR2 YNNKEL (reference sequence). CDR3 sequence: CASSQGQVGRSPLHF. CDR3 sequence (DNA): TGTGCCAGCAGCCAAGGACAGGTGGGAAGGTCACCCCTCCACTTT.

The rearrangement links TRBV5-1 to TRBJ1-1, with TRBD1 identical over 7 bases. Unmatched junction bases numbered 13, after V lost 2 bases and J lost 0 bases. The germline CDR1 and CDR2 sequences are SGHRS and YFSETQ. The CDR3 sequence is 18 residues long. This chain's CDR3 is CASSFLPQGGFMNTEAFF. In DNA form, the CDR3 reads TGCGCCAGCAGCTTTCTTCCTCAGGGGGGATTCATGAACACTGAAGCTTTCTTT.

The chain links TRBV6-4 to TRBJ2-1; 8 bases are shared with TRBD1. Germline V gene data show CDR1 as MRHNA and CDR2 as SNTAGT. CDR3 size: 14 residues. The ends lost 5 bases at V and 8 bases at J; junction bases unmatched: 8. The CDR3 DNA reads TGTGCCAGCAGTAGGACAGGGACTCTGGATGAGCAGTTCTTC. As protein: CASSRTGTLDEQFF.

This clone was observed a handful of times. The CDR3: CASSGQPLAYEQYF. The CDR3 DNA is TGTGCCAGCAGTGGACAGCCGCTAGCCTACGAGCAGTACTTC. The chain links TRBV2 to TRBJ2-7, with a weak D call TRBD1 (5 bases). The germline V gene has CDR1 SNHLY and CDR2 FYNNEI. Trimming shortened V by 4 bases and J by 2 bases, and 12 bases separated the two germline ends. CDR3 size: 14 residues.

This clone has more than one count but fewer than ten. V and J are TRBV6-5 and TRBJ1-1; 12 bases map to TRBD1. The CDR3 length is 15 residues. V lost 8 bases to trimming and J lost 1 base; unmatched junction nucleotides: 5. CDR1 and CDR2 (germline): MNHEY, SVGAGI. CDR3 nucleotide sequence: TGTGCCAGCTCGGGACAGGGGGCAGGGAACACTGAAGCTTTCTTT. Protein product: CASSGQGAGNTEAFF.

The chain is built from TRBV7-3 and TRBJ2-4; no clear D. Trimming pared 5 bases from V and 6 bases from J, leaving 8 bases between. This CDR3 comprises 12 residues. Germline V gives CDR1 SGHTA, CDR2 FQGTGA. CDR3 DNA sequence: TGTGCCAGCAGCCCCCAATTAAACATTCAGTACTTC. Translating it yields CASSPQLNIQYF.

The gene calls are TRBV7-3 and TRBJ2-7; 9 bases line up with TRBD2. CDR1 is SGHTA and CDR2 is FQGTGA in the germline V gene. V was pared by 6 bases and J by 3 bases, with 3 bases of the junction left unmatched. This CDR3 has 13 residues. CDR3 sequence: CASSSGSGYEQYF. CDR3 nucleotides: TGTGCCAGCAGTAGCGGGAGCGGCTACGAGCAGTACTTC.

The CDR3 here is CASSKEDSGPYEQYF. The CDR3 DNA reads TGTGCCAGCAGCAAAGAGGATAGCGGGCCCTACGAGCAGTACTTC. This chain links TRBV21-1 with TRBJ2-7; the D call in the table, TRBD2, was not verified against the DNA. TRBV21-1 is flagged as a pseudogene. This CDR3 is 15 amino acids long.

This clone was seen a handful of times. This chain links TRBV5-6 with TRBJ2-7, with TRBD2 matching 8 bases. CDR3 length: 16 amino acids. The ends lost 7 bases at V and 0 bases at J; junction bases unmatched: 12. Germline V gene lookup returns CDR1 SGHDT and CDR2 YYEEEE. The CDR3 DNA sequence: TGTGCCAGCTTCCTAGGTGGCGGGAGGAGCTCCTACGAGCAGTACTTC. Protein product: CASFLGGGRSSYEQYF.

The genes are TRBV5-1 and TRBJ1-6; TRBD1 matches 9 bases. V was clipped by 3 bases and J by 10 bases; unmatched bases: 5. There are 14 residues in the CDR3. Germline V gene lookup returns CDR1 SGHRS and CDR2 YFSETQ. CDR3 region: CASSWDREGSPLHF. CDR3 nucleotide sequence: TGCGCCAGCAGCTGGGACAGGGAGGGATCACCCCTCCACTTT.